This T cell receptor beta chain comes out of a study of T cell responses to AZD1222 COVID-19 vaccine. Of note for this clone: Its specificity is not known.

Whole-study results and caveats: Of spike-specific TCRs, nearly half reportedly target regions left unmutated in variants. Clonal diversity was possibly underestimated, and white British individuals and females predominated among donors. Spike-specific TCR breadth and depth both grew after two AZD1222 doses. No repertoire was sampled before or during the peak T cell response, only after it.

The protocol was immunoSEQ multiplex PCR, while the TCRdb copy is restricted to in-frame clones and leaves out a portion. Here the sample spans about 82,000 clones, more than 90% being singletons. This CDR3 contains 15 residues. In germline, CDR1 is ENHRY, CDR2 SYGVKD. With 7 bases clipped from V and 7 bases from J, the junction kept 12 bases outside the gene matches. Sequenced here: peripheral blood, sampled on day 0 of AZD1222 vaccination. This receptor was obtained from an adult in good health. The chain links TRBV10-3 to TRBJ1-2, with 10 bases fitting TRBD1. CDR3 sequence: CAITSIGQGESGYTF. CDR3 bases: TGTGCCATCACTTCAATAGGACAGGGGGAATCTGGCTACACCTTC.